This record looks at one T cell receptor beta chain sequence and its context. Its specificity is unknown. PCR was performed using 60 Vbeta and 13 Jbeta primers. Profiling relied on immunoSEQ multiplex PCR, and the TCRdb table lists in-frame clones only, not all of them. The data contain approximately 150,000 clones, roughly 63% of them singletons. This sample is drawn from a study of cytomegalovirus exposure and HLA in healthy donors. Study information: Caucasian-associated ancestry cluster membership applied to about 77% of approximately 420 genotyped donors.

Germline-derived CDR1 and CDR2 are MNHNY and SVGAGI (reference sequence). V dropped 6 bases and J dropped 4 bases, with 10 bases sitting between them. This CDR3 is built from 12 residues. Regarding the study as a whole: What a later analysis showed was that several of the most significant clusters appeared linked to common viral pathogens. Cytomegalovirus status was reportedly diagnosed by the classifier with high specificity and sensitivity. Looking again later, the authors saw that most CMV-associated TCR beta chains seemed HLA-restricted.

The gene calls are TRBV6-6 and TRBJ2-7; D is ambiguous. Sequenced input: PBMCs. The receptor comes from a woman aged 55 to 70 in good health and CMV-seropositive. The CDR3 nucleotides read TGTGCCAGCAGGTCGGAGTTTTACGAGCAGTACTTC. As protein: CASRSEFYEQYF.